The source of this T cell receptor (beta chain) is a study of T cells after yellow fever vaccination. General study results and limits: A minor fraction of clonotypes spanned both CD4 and CD8 compartments. Researchers cautioned that FACS-sorted repertoires could harbor abundant clonotypes contaminating from the bulk population. The secondary response peaked faster, at day 5 versus 15, but was weaker.

This clonotype has more than one count but fewer than ten. Its cognate antigen is unknown. The V gene's germline CDR1 is SGHTA and CDR2 FQGNSA. This CDR3 has 17 residues. The V end lost 2 bases, the J end lost 2 bases, and 17 bases lay between the germline ends. A universal primer site and UMIs were added as TCR cDNA was made by 5'RACE template switching. Using its own MiXCR run on the 5' RACE reads, TCRdb lists one record per CDR3 protein. The sample contains some 560,000 distinct CDR3 sequences, roughly a sixth of which appear only once. The chain uses TRBV7-2 and TRBJ2-3; D possibly corresponds to TRBD1 (5 bases). Sequencing was performed on PBMCs, taken about 5 days after the first yellow fever vaccination. The origin of this receptor is a man aged 18 to 30 who received the YFV17D yellow fever vaccine. Here the CDR3 DNA reads TGTGCCAGCAGCTTAAGGGGCGCCGCAGGGTACACAGATACGCAGTATTTT. Its translation is CASSLRGAAGYTDTQYF.